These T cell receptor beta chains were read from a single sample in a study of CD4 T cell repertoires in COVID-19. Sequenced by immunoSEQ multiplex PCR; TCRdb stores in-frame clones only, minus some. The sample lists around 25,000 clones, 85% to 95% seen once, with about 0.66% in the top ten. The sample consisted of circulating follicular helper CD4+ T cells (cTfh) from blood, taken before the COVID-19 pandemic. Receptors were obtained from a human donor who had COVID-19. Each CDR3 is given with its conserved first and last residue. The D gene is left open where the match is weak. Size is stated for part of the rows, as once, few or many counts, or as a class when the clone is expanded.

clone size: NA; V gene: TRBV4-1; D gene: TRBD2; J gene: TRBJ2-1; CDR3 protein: CASSPREAGGPAEQFF; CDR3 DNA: TGCGCCAGCAGCCCCCGGGAAGCGGGGGGGCCGGCTGAGCAGTTCTTC
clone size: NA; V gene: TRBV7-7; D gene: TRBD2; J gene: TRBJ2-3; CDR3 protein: CASSPGTSGATDTQYF; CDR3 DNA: TGTGCCAGCAGCCCGGGGACTAGCGGGGCCACAGATACGCAGTATTTT
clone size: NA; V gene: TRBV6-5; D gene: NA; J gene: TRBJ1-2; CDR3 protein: CASSQDYTAPNGYTF; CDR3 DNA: TGTGCCAGCAGCCAGGACTACACGGCACCCAATGGCTACACCTTC
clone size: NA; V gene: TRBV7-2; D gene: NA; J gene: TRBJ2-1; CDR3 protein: CASSSGRYNEQFF; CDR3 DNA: TGTGCCAGCAGCTCGGGGAGATACAATGAGCAGTTCTTC
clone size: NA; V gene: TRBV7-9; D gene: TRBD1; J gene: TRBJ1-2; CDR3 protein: CASSPGGTSYYGYTF; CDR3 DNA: TGTGCCAGCAGCCCAGGGGGCACCTCGTACTATGGCTACACCTTC
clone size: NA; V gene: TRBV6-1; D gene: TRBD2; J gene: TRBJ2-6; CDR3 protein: CASSERMGTSGVISGANVLTF; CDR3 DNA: TGTGCCAGCAGTGAACGAATGGGGACTAGCGGGGTTATCTCTGGGGCCAACGTCCTGACTTTC
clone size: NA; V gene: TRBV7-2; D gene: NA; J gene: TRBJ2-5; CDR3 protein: CASSLQFGRETQYF; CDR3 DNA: TGTGCCAGCAGCTTGCAGTTCGGCAGGGAGACCCAGTACTTC
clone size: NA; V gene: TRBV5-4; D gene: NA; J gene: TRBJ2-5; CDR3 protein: CASNLLGSTIRETQYF; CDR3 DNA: TGTGCCAGCAACCTCCTGGGTAGCACGATTAGGGAGACCCAGTACTTC
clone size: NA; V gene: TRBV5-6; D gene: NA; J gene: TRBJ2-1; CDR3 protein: CASSLGLARGVQFF; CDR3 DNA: TGTGCCAGCAGCTTGGGTCTAGCGCGGGGAGTGCAGTTCTTC
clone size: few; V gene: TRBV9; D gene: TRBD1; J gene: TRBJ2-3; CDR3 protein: CASSVGAGGGDTQYF; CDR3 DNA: TGTGCCAGCAGCGTAGGGGCAGGGGGTGGGGATACGCAGTATTTT
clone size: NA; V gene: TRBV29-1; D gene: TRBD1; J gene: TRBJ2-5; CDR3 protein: CSAEGQGGETQYF; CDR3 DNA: TGCAGCGCCGAGGGACAGGGAGGCGAGACCCAGTACTTC
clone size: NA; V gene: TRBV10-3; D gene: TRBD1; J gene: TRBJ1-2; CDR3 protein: CAIRQGQGRESYGYTF; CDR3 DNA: TGTGCCATCAGACAGGGACAGGGGCGTGAAAGCTATGGCTACACCTTC
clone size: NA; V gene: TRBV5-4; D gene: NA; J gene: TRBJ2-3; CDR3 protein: CASTMPGLSNTQYF; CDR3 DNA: TGTGCCAGCACCATGCCGGGACTTTCCAATACGCAGTATTTT
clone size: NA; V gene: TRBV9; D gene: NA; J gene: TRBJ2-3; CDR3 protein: CASSVSSQTDTQYF; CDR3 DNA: TGTGCCAGCAGCGTAAGTTCACAAACAGATACGCAGTATTTT
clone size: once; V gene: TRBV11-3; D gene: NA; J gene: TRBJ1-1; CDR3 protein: CASSPGHPNTEAFF; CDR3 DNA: TGTGCCAGCAGCCCCGGACACCCGAACACTGAAGCTTTCTTT
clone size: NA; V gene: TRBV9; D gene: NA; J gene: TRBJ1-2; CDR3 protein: CASSVWEGGNYGYTF; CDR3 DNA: TGTGCCAGCAGCGTCTGGGAGGGGGGGAACTATGGCTACACCTTC
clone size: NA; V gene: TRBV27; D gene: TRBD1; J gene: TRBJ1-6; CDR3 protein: CASSFGTGTGNSPLHF; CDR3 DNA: TGTGCCAGCAGTTTTGGGACCGGGACAGGGAATTCACCCCTCCACTTT
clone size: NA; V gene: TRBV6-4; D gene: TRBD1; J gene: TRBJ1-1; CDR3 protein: CASRDPGQPNTEAFF; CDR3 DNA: TGTGCCAGCAGAGATCCGGGACAGCCGAACACTGAAGCTTTCTTT
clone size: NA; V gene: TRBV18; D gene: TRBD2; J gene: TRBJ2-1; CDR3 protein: CASSPAGRLNEQFF; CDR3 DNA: TGTGCCAGCTCACCGGCCGGGAGGCTGAATGAGCAGTTCTTC
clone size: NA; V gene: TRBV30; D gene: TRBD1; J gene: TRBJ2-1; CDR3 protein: CAWSPPRGYYNEQFF; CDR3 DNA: TGTGCCTGGAGTCCCCCCAGGGGGTACTACAATGAGCAGTTCTTC
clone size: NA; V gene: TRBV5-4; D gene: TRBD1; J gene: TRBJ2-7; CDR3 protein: CASSLSGTGSFEQYF; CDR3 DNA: TGTGCCAGCAGCTTGTCGGGGACAGGGTCGTTCGAGCAGTACTTC
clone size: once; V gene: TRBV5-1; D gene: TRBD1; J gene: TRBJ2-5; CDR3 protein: CASRLGTAKETQYF; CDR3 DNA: TGCGCCAGCAGGCTAGGGACAGCTAAAGAGACCCAGTACTTC
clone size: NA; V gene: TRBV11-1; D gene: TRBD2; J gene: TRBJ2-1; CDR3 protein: CASSPGRAGEQFF; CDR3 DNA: TGTGCCAGCAGCCCAGGGAGGGCGGGTGAGCAGTTCTTC
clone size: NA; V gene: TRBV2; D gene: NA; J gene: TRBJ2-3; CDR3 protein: CASSVRVWKGGTDTQYF; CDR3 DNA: TGTGCCAGCAGTGTCCGTGTGTGGAAAGGAGGCACAGATACGCAGTATTTT
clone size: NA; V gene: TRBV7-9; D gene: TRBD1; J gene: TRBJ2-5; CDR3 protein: CASSLVGALTGSTRETQYF; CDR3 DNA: TGTGCCAGCAGCTTAGTAGGGGCCCTGACAGGGAGCACACGTGAGACCCAGTACTTC
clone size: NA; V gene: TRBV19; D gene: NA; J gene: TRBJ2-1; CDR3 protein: CASSMGTGYNEQFF; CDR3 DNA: TGTGCCAGTAGTATGGGAACGGGGTACAATGAGCAGTTCTTC
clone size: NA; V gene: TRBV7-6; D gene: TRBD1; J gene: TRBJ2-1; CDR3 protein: CASTDRAYNEQFF; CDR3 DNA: TGTGCCAGCACGGACAGGGCCTACAATGAGCAGTTCTTC
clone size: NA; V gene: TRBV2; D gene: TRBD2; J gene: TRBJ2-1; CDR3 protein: CASLTPSGYYNEQFF; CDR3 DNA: TGTGCCAGCCTCACACCTAGCGGATACTACAATGAGCAGTTCTTC
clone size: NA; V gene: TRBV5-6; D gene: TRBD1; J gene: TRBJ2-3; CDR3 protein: CASSTLLWTGTRNTQYF; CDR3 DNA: TGTGCCAGCAGCACCCTCTTGTGGACAGGTACCAGGAATACGCAGTATTTT
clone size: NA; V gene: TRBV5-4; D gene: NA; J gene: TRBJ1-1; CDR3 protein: CASSLAGRNTEAFF; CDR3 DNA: TGTGCCAGCAGCTTGGCCGGGAGGAACACTGAAGCTTTCTTT
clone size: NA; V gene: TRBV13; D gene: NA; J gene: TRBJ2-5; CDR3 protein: CASSLGSPQGTQYF; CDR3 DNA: TGTGCCAGCAGCTTAGGGTCACCTCAGGGGACCCAGTACTTC
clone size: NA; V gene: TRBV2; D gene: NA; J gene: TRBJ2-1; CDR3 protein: CASSAESSYNEQFF; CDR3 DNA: TGTGCCAGCAGTGCGGAGAGCTCCTACAATGAGCAGTTCTTC
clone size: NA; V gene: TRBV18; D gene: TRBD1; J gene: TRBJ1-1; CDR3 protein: CASSPTGVGGTEAFF; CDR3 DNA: TGTGCCAGCTCACCGACAGGGGTGGGTGGCACTGAAGCTTTCTTT
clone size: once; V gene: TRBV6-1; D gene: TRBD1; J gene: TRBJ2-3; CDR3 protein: CASSGWDSTQYF; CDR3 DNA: TGTGCCAGCAGTGGCTGGGACAGCACGCAGTATTTT
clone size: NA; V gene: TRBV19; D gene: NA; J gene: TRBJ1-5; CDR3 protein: CASSINGGQPQHF; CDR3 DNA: TGTGCCAGTAGTATAAACGGGGGTCAGCCCCAGCATTTT
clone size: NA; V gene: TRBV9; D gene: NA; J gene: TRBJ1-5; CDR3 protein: CASSVDSGQPQHF; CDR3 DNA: TGTGCCAGCAGCGTAGATTCAGGTCAGCCCCAGCATTTT
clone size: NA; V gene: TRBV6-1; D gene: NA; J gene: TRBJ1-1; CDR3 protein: CASSRSKNTEAFF; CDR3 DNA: TGTGCCAGCAGCCGTAGTAAGAACACTGAAGCTTTCTTT
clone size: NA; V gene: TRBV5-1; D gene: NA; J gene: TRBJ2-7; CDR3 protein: CASSSQGYEQYF; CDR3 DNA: TGCGCCAGCAGCTCACAGGGCTACGAGCAGTACTTC
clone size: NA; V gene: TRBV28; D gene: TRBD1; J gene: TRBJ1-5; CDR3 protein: CASRTTGKNQPQHF; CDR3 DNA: TGTGCCAGCAGAACGACAGGGAAGAATCAGCCCCAGCATTTT
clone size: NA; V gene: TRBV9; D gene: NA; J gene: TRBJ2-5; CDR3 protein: CASSVDPGSPEETQYF; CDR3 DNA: TGTGCCAGCAGCGTAGATCCCGGGTCGCCGGAGGAGACCCAGTACTTC
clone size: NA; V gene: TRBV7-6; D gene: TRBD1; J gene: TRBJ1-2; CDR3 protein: CASSLDGTGDYGYTF; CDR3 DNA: TGTGCCAGCAGCTTAGATGGAACAGGGGACTATGGCTACACCTTC
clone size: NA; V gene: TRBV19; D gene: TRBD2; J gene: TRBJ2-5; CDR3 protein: CASSSYLGEGTQYF; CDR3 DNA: TGTGCCAGTAGTTCCTACTTGGGGGAGGGGACCCAGTACTTC
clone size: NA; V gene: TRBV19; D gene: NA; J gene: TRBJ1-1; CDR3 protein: CASSNQRNTEAFF; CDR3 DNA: TGTGCCAGTAGTAATCAGCGGAACACTGAAGCTTTCTTT